The rows below give T cell receptor beta chains drawn from one sample of a study of T cells after yellow fever vaccination. TCRdb called the 5' RACE reads again in MiXCR, with one record for every CDR3 protein. The repertoire consists of 500,000 to 550,000 distinct CDR3 sequences, with about a fifth occurring once and the leading ten covering about 17%. The sample here was PBMCs, taken 21 days after the first yellow fever vaccination. Receptor source: a man between 18 and 35 years old who received the YFV17D yellow fever vaccine. Each CDR3 is given with its conserved first and last residue. The D gene is left open where the match is weak. Where a row states a size, it is once, few, many or the class of an expanded clone; other rows omit it.

j_call v_call d_call clone_size cdr3_nt cdr3_aa
TRBJ2-3 TRBV7-2 TRBD1 NA TGTGCCAGCAGCTTAAAGTTTAGGACAGGACTGACAGATACGCAGTATTTT CASSLKFRTGLTDTQYF
TRBJ1-5 TRBV20-1 NA many TGCAGTGCTAGAGATGGGGGCAATCAGCCCCAGCATTTT CSARDGGNQPQHF
TRBJ2-3 TRBV5-1 TRBD2 NA TGCGCCAGCAGCTCCACTAGCGGGGTCCCCGGGGATACGCAGTATTTT CASSSTSGVPGDTQYF
TRBJ1-2 TRBV7-9 NA NA TGTGCCAGCAGCGCCCCACGAGGCTACTATGGCTACACCTTC CASSAPRGYYGYTF
TRBJ1-2 TRBV5-1 NA NA TGCGCCAGCAGCTTGGAAGGTACATCTGGCTACACCTTC CASSLEGTSGYTF
TRBJ2-3 TRBV5-1 NA few TGCGCCAGCCTGGGGGCGGGGAGCACAGATACGCAGTATTTT CASLGAGSTDTQYF
TRBJ2-5 TRBV24-1 NA few TGTGCCACCAGTGAATACTACAGGGAACAAGAGACCCAGTACTTC CATSEYYREQETQYF
TRBJ2-2 TRBV10-3 TRBD2 many TGTGCCATCAGAGAGACTAGCGGGGGAAACACCGGGGAGCTGTTTTTT CAIRETSGGNTGELFF
TRBJ2-3 TRBV4-2 NA few TGTGCCAGCAGCTCCAACCGGGGGCAAGATACGCAGTATTTT CASSSNRGQDTQYF
TRBJ2-5 TRBV5-6 TRBD2 few TGTGCCAGCAGCTTAAATCGACTAGCCTTCCAAGAGACCCAGTACTTC CASSLNRLAFQETQYF
TRBJ1-1 TRBV10-3 NA NA TGTGCCATCGGGGTTAGCCAGGGAGTGGGAAACACTGAAGCTTTCTTT CAIGVSQGVGNTEAFF
TRBJ1-2 TRBV12-3/TRBV12-4 NA many TGTGCCAGCAGTTTAGCGCAGTCAGGAAACTATGGCTACACCTTC CASSLAQSGNYGYTF
TRBJ2-3 TRBV19 NA many TGTGCCAGTAGACTCAGCGGGGATACGCAGTATTTT CASRLSGDTQYF
TRBJ2-7 TRBV11-2 TRBD1 few TGTGCCAGCAGCGCAGGACAGGGCACCTACGAGCAGTACTTC CASSAGQGTYEQYF
TRBJ2-7 TRBV5-1 NA NA TGCGCCAGCAGCTTGGCCCTAGCGTCCTACGAGCAGTACTTC CASSLALASYEQYF
TRBJ2-5 TRBV7-2 TRBD2 NA TGTGCCAGCAGCTTAGCGAGTCTAGCGGGGGGGCCTTGGGAGACCCAGTACTTC CASSLASLAGGPWETQYF
TRBJ2-7 TRBV12-3/TRBV12-4 NA NA TGTGCCAGCAGTTTTTGGTTCGCTCAGGAGCAGTACTTC CASSFWFAQEQYF
TRBJ2-5 TRBV20-1 NA few TGCAGTGCTATGGGTAGGGGAGGAGAGACCCAGTACTTC CSAMGRGGETQYF
TRBJ2-7 TRBV7-6 NA NA TGTGCCAGCAGCTTAGCCCAGGGGAGGGTGTACGAGCAGTACTTC CASSLAQGRVYEQYF
TRBJ2-5 TRBV4-3 NA few TGCGCCAGCAGCCAAGATCGTGGCGGGGAAGAGACCCAGTACTTC CASSQDRGGEETQYF
TRBJ1-1 TRBV9 NA NA TGTGCCAGCAGCGTAGAACAGACAAACACTGAAGCTTTCTTT CASSVEQTNTEAFF
TRBJ1-4 TRBV11-2 TRBD1 few TGTGCCAGCAGCTTAGGACAGGGTGGAGGTGAAAAACTGTTTTTT CASSLGQGGGEKLFF
TRBJ1-1 TRBV12-3/TRBV12-4 NA few TGTGCCAGCAGTACCCTGGGGGGTCTGAACACTGAAGCTTTCTTT CASSTLGGLNTEAFF
TRBJ2-5 TRBV2 NA few TGTGCCAGCAGTGAAGCGCTTCAAGGCAGGATCGGGGCAGGGACCCAGTACTTC CASSEALQGRIGAGTQYF
TRBJ1-1 TRBV7-9 NA many TGTGCCAGCAGCTGGTGGGGACTGAACACTGAAGCTTTCTTT CASSWWGLNTEAFF
TRBJ2-7 TRBV18 NA NA TGTGCCAGCTCACCACGCAGACAGGGAGGGGCAGGGGAGCAGTACTTC CASSPRRQGGAGEQYF
TRBJ2-2 TRBV7-3 NA NA TGTGCCAGCAGCCCGCGGGGGCCCGCGAACACCGGGGAGCTGTTTTTT CASSPRGPANTGELFF